This T cell receptor (beta chain) emerged from a study of technical replicates of blood from several donors. Data came from immunoSEQ multiplex PCR; TCRdb stores just in-frame clones and leaves some out. Of roughly 60,000 clones listed, approximately 94% are singletons. Germline V gene lookup returns CDR1 SNHLY and CDR2 FYNNEI. The CDR3 totals 15 residues. V was trimmed by 4 bases and J by 3 bases, leaving 16 bases between them. This TCR was sampled from a human donor in good health. Some clones in this sample may be carry-over from other donors' samples. The sample was PBMCs. V and J are TRBV2 and TRBJ2-7; D call uncertain. CDR3 bases: TGTGCCAGCAGTGGGCGCGTCGGGTCTAACTACGAGCAGTACTTC. It translates to CASSGRVGSNYEQYF.